One sample yielded the 7 T cell receptor beta chains listed below, sequenced in a study of blood T cell repertoires in COVID-19 (dated by TCRdb to about 2020). Library creation used the immunoSEQ multiplex PCR assay. Sourced from immuneACCESS, this table was stored by TCRdb with only in-frame sequences that have V and J called. A share of the clones is absent; for the studies checked, an unresolved V gene accounts for under half, and the remainder has no known explanation. Counted in this sample were some 420,000 clones; 80% to 90% of them appeared once. The biggest ten clones account for more than 0.95% of the sample. Sequencing input: PBMCs or T cells enriched from blood (not recorded which). These receptors were collected from a man younger than 45 who had recovered from COVID-19.

V is TRBV30 and J is TRBJ1-4; D uncertain. This CDR3 has 11 amino acids. Germline V lookup: CDR1 GTSNPN, CDR2 SVGIG (reference sequence). Trimming cost V 5 bases and J 8 bases, with 9 bases left between them. CDR3 residues: CAWSLGEKLFF. CDR3 DNA sequence: TGTGCCTGGTCCCTCGGGGAAAAACTGTTTTTT.

V usage is TRBV18 and J usage is TRBJ2-5; possibly TRBD2 for D (6 bases). The germline V gene has CDR1 KGHSH and CDR2 LQKENI. The V end was cut by 3 bases, the J end by 5 bases, with 10 bases between. CDR3 size: 13 residues. In DNA form, the CDR3 reads TGTGCCAGCTCACCGCGGGGTGGGGAGACCCAGTACTTC. Amino acid sequence: CASSPRGGETQYF.

The chain combines TRBV5-1 with TRBJ2-7; perhaps TRBD1 as D (6 bases). V lost 2 bases and J lost 2, with 11 bases in between. Germline V lookup: CDR1 SGHRS, CDR2 YFSETQ. The CDR3 sequence is 14 residues long. The CDR3 coding sequence is TGCGCCAGCAGCTTAACAGGGAATACCTACGAGCAGTACTTC. Protein: CASSLTGNTYEQYF.

This clone was seen a single time. The rearrangement links TRBV28 to TRBJ1-2, with 9 bases matching TRBD1. The CDR3 contains 14 residues. V lost 6 bases and J lost 5; bases outside the gene matches: 7. The germline gives CDR1 MDHEN, CDR2 SYDVKM. The CDR3, as DNA: TGTGCCAGCAGCCCGGGACAGGGTGGGTATGGCTACACCTTC. Its translation is CASSPGQGGYGYTF.

This chain uses TRBV19 with TRBJ1-5; D remains ambiguous. V lost 3 bases to trimming and J lost 0 bases, with 9 bases between them. The CDR3 totals 15 residues. Germline values: CDR1 LNHDA, CDR2 SQIVND (reference sequence). The CDR3 region is CASSMTGDSNQPQHF. The CDR3 DNA is TGTGCCAGTAGTATGACCGGGGATAGCAATCAGCCCCAGCATTTT.

V is TRBV28 and J is TRBJ2-7; no firm D call. Trimming shortened V by 7 bases and J by 1 base, and 17 bases separated the two germline ends. Germline CDR1 is MDHEN and CDR2 is SYDVKM. The CDR3 totals 15 residues. CDR3 residues: CASKIPAALSYEQYF. CDR3 sequence (DNA): TGTGCCAGCAAAATCCCCGCAGCGTTATCCTACGAGCAGTACTTC.

The chain carries TRBV15 and TRBJ1-5, with D possibly matching TRBD1 (6 bases). This CDR3 has 17 residues. V was clipped by 1 base and J by 3 bases, with 16 bases between them. CDR1 is LNHNV, CDR2 YYDKDF, per germline (reference sequence). The CDR3: CATSRGGWQGHNQPQHF. CDR3 in DNA: TGTGCCACCAGCAGAGGCGGTTGGCAGGGGCACAATCAGCCCCAGCATTTT.